The TCR beta chain described here comes from a study of radiation and T cells in renal cell carcinoma. Study as a whole: Nephrectomy followed 15 Gy stereotactic body radiation by 4 weeks.

Sequenced by immunoSEQ multiplex PCR; TCRdb stores in-frame clones only, minus some. Of 150,000 or so clones in the sample, approximately 90% were seen once. The V gene's germline CDR1 is SEHNR and CDR2 FQNEAQ (reference sequence). V lost 5 bases and J lost 1; bases outside the gene matches: 1. This CDR3 spans 14 amino acids. Time point described: baseline pretreatment blood. Treatment meaning: 15 Gy SBRT to primary tumor, nephrectomy 4 weeks later. This clone appeared a single time. V and J are TRBV7-9 and TRBJ2-3; 9 positions match TRBD2. Sequenced here: blood, sampled from a patient whose treatment included radiotherapy and nephrectomy. The clonotype was recovered from an older woman with renal cell carcinoma. In DNA, the CDR3 is TGTGCCAGCAGCCGGACTAGCGGCACAGATACGCAGTATTTT. The encoded protein is CASSRTSGTDTQYF.